This entry describes one T cell receptor (beta chain). PCR was performed using 60 Vbeta and 13 Jbeta primers. Assay used: immunoSEQ multiplex PCR; TCRdb lists only in-frame clones, some missing. Here the sample spans over 200,000 clones, 77% being singletons. The CDR3 runs to 14 residues. Trimming at V came to 6 bases and at J to 6 bases, leaving 3 bases not matched to a gene. Germline V gives CDR1 MNHNS, CDR2 SASEGT. This record comes from a study of cytomegalovirus exposure and HLA in healthy donors. The chain recombines TRBV6-1 with TRBJ2-3, with 13 bases that match TRBD2. This sequence was found in an older woman in good health and CMV-seropositive. The sample consisted of PBMCs. The CDR3, as DNA: TGTGCCAGCAGACTAGCGGGGGGGGCCGATACGCAGTATTTT. Translated: CASRLAGGADTQYF.